This section outlines one T cell receptor (beta chain) sequence together with its context. The study recruited people aged roughly 18 to 100 years across about two dozen US areas. This sample was taken from a study of blood T cell repertoires in COVID-19. Overall study: In each case, the material was cDNA or gDNA derived from T cells, B-cell-depleted T cells, or PBMCs.

CDR1 and CDR2 from the germline V gene are MNHEY and SVGAGI. J was trimmed by 3 bases and V by 10 bases; bases with no gene match: 12. This CDR3 has 15 amino acids. Original processing notes: From reference gene primer amplification, estimates of nucleated cell counts were derived. Only in-frame clones appear in the TCRdb table, and some are missing; sequencing was by immunoSEQ multiplex PCR. The DNA was the basis for D and trimming; V, J and clone size are from that table. The table includes 300,000 to 350,000 clones, around 90% detected once. This receptor was identified in a man younger than 45 who had recovered from COVID-19. V gene TRBV6-5 combines with J gene TRBJ2-1; 7 positions agree with TRBD1. Sequenced input: PBMCs or T cells enriched from blood (not recorded which). The CDR3 DNA is TGTGCCAACCGAGAGACAGGGCAAGACTACAATGAGCAGTTCTTC. It codes for CANRETGQDYNEQFF.